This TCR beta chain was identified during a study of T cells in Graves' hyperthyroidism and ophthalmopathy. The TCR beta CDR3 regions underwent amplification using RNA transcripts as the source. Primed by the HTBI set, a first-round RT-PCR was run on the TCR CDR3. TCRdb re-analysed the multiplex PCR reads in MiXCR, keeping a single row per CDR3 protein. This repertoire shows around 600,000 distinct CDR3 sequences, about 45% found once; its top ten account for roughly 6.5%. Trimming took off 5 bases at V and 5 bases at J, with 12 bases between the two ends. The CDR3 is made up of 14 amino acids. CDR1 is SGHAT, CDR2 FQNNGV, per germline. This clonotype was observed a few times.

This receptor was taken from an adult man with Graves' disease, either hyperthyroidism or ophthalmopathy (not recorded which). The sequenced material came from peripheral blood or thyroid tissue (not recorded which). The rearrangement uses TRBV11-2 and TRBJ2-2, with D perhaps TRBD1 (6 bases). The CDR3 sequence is CASSADSSTGELFF. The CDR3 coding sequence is TGTGCCAGCAGCGCGGACAGTTCAACCGGGGAGCTGTTTTTT.